These 21 T cell receptor beta chains were sequenced from one sample in a study of T cell changes during pregnancy in multiple sclerosis. Sequencing was performed with immunoSEQ multiplex PCR; in TCRdb, only in-frame clones are kept and a portion is missing. This sample has 91,000 or so clones, with roughly 92% found just once. The sequencing used peripheral blood, collected after pregnancy. These receptor sequences come from a female donor with multiple sclerosis, enrolled in a pregnancy study.

This clone was detected only once. The V and J genes are TRBV7-2 and TRBJ2-7, with 9 bases matching TRBD2. Germline V gives CDR1 SGHTA, CDR2 FQGNSA. The CDR3 loop spans 17 amino acids. The V and J ends lost 1 base and 3 bases, in that order; junction bases with no gene match: 10. This chain's CDR3 is CASSLVLMRLADYEQYF. The CDR3 coding sequence is TGTGCCAGCAGCTTAGTCCTTATGAGACTAGCGGACTACGAGCAGTACTTC. Complete variable domain (other parts from reference TRBV7-2 and TRBJ2-7): GAGVSQSPSNKVTEKGKDVELRCDPISGHTALYWYRQSLGQGLEFLIYFQGNSAPDKSGLPSDRFSAERTGGSVSTLTIQRTQQEDSAVYLCASSLVLMRLADYEQYFGPGTRLTVT.

The J gene is TRBJ1-2, the V gene TRBV19; TRBD1 matches at 8 bases. Unmatched junction bases numbered 8, after V lost 7 bases and J lost 1 base. The germline V gene has CDR1 LNHDA and CDR2 SQIVND (reference sequence). The CDR3 consists of 15 residues. CDR3 coding DNA: TGTGCCAGTACCCGGACAGGGAATATTAACTATGGCTACACCTTC. Amino acid sequence: CASTRTGNINYGYTF.

The rearrangement joins TRBV7-3 to TRBJ2-2, with TRBD2 as a possible D gene (6 bases). V lost 8 bases and J lost 2, with 15 bases in between. The CDR3 is 15 residues long. Germline V CDR1 and CDR2: SGHTA, FQGTGA. The CDR3 protein is CASARRGSNTGELFF. In nucleotides, the CDR3 is TGTGCCAGCGCGCGGCGGGGCTCAAACACCGGGGAGCTGTTTTTT.

The rearrangement links TRBV10-3 to TRBJ1-4; 8 bases agree with TRBD1. The germline CDR1 and CDR2 sequences are ENHRY and SYGVKD. CDR3 size: 14 residues. With 6 bases clipped from V and 5 bases from J, the junction kept 5 bases outside the gene matches. The CDR3 DNA follows: TGTGCCATCAGGGCGGGACAGGAGAATGAAAAACTGTTTTTT. It specifies CAIRAGQENEKLFF.

This clone was seen just once. This chain links TRBV27 with TRBJ1-5, with 7 bases that match TRBD1. Germline V lookup: CDR1 MNHEY, CDR2 SMNVEV (reference sequence). Trimming took 4 bases from V and 0 from J; bases not matched to a gene: 6. The CDR3 sequence is 16 residues long. The CDR3 DNA follows: TGTGCCAGCAGTTCGTACAGGGGTTATAGCAATCAGCCCCAGCATTTT. This codes for CASSSYRGYSNQPQHF.

The chain carries TRBV6-1 and TRBJ2-2; D not resolved. The germline V gene encodes CDR1 MNHNS and CDR2 SASEGT. V lost 7 bases, J lost 4 bases, and 16 bases lay in between. The CDR3 totals 15 residues. The CDR3, as DNA: TGTGCCAGCAATCTAGACGACCCATCCACCGGGGAGCTGTTTTTT. Translated: CASNLDDPSTGELFF.

The chain employs TRBV6-5 and TRBJ1-1; 11 bases align to TRBD1. The length of the CDR3 is 16 residues. Germline V gene sequence: CDR1 MNHEY, CDR2 SVGAGI. V gave up 2 bases and J gave up 3 bases; unmatched junction bases: 5. This chain's CDR3 is CASSYGTGGADTEAFF. Written as DNA, the CDR3 is TGTGCCAGCAGTTACGGGACAGGGGGGGCGGACACTGAAGCTTTCTTT.

The genes are TRBV5-1 and TRBJ2-1, with 9 bases lining up with TRBD2. CDR1 SGHRS and CDR2 YFSETQ come from the germline V gene. J gave up 8 bases and V 2 bases, and 8 bases lay outside the gene matches. CDR3 length: 15 amino acids. This chain's CDR3 is CASSLAGGSDYEQFF. The CDR3 region has the DNA TGCGCCAGCAGCTTAGCGGGGGGCTCAGATTATGAGCAGTTCTTC.

The chain couples TRBV19 to TRBJ2-2, with 9 bases matching TRBD1. Germline trimming cut 5 bases from V and 5 bases from J; bases unmatched to any gene: 3. Germline V gives CDR1 LNHDA, CDR2 SQIVND (reference sequence). The CDR3 has 14 residues. The chain's CDR3 is CASSSTGGTGELFF. CDR3 coding DNA: TGTGCCAGTAGTTCGACAGGGGGGACCGGGGAGCTGTTTTTT.

This chain links TRBV7-6 with TRBJ2-1, with D tentatively TRBD2 (5 bases). Germline CDR1 is SGHVS and CDR2 is FNYEAQ. The CDR3 spans 12 residues. Deletions cut 5 bases from V and 7 bases from J, with 9 bases between. The CDR3: CASSRTRNEQFF. In DNA, the CDR3 is TGTGCCAGCAGCCGTACTAGGAATGAGCAGTTCTTC.

V gene TRBV14 combines with J gene TRBJ1-3; D is unresolved. Germline V CDR1 and CDR2: SGHDN, FVKESK. The CDR3 length is 14 residues. V lost 8 bases and J 0 bases, leaving 11 bases between the germline ends. The CDR3 loop reads CASSRAHSGNTIYF. The CDR3 nucleotides are TGTGCCAGCTCGCGGGCTCACTCTGGAAACACCATATATTTT.

J is TRBJ1-2 and V is TRBV2; TRBD1 is a possible D gene (5 bases). CDR1 is SNHLY and CDR2 is FYNNEI in the germline V gene. The CDR3 runs to 11 residues. Trimming removed 6 bases from V and 3 bases from J, with 5 bases in between. CDR3 DNA: TGTGCCAGCAGCAGGGACTATGGCTACACCTTC. This encodes CASSRDYGYTF. Full variable domain (outside the CDR3, taken from reference TRBV2 and TRBJ1-2): EPEVTQTPSHQVTQMGQEVILRCVPISNHLYFYWYRQILGQKVEFLVSFYNNEISEKSEIFDDQFSVERPDGSNFTLKIRSTKLEDSAMYFCASSRDYGYTFGSGTRLTVV.

The V and J genes are TRBV7-9 and TRBJ1-5; D is possibly TRBD1 (5 bases). Germline V gene lookup returns CDR1 SEHNR and CDR2 FQNEAQ (reference sequence). The CDR3 is 14 residues long. The V end was cut by 5 bases, the J end by 3 bases, with 11 bases between. The CDR3: CASSPPTVNQPQHF. The CDR3 DNA reads TGTGCCAGCAGCCCTCCGACAGTCAATCAGCCCCAGCATTTT.

This chain joins TRBV5-1 and TRBJ2-7, with unresolved D. This CDR3 has 15 amino acids. Trimming stripped 7 bases from V and 5 bases from J, with 22 bases between. CDR1 and CDR2 from the germline V gene are SGHRS and YFSETQ. CDR3 loop: CASSLGLMGRDEQYF. In DNA, the CDR3 is TGCGCCAGCTCGCTAGGCCTGATGGGTCGGGACGAGCAGTACTTC.

This clone has only a few counts. The chain is built from TRBV6-1 and TRBJ1-1, with 9 bases that match TRBD1. The germline gives CDR1 MNHNS, CDR2 SASEGT. The J segment lost 4 bases and the V segment lost 0 bases, leaving 3 bases of the junction unmatched. The CDR3 length is 15 residues. This CDR3 reads CASSEANRGRTEAFF. DNA for the CDR3: TGTGCCAGCAGTGAAGCTAACAGGGGGCGCACTGAAGCTTTCTTT.

The chain recombines TRBV4-2 with TRBJ1-5; D gene unclear. The CDR3 covers 14 residues. Germline CDR1 and CDR2: LGHNA and YNFKEQ. Trimming pared 3 bases from V and 4 bases from J, leaving 10 bases between. The CDR3 bases are TGTGCCAGCAGCCAGCACACGATTAATCAGCCCCAGCATTTT. This translates into CASSQHTINQPQHF.

The gene calls are TRBV19 and TRBJ2-7; TRBD1 matches at 10 bases. Germline V lookup: CDR1 LNHDA, CDR2 SQIVND (reference sequence). The CDR3 covers 14 residues. J lost 3 bases, V lost 3 bases, and 2 bases had no gene match. The CDR3 DNA reads TGTGCCAGTAGTATGGGGACAGGGGTCTACGAGCAGTACTTC. It specifies CASSMGTGVYEQYF. The full variable domain, rest sourced from reference TRBV19 and TRBJ2-7, is DGGITQSPKYLFRKEGQNVTLSCEQNLNHDAMYWYRQDPGQGLRLIYYSQIVNDFQKGDIAEGYSVSREKKESFPLTVTSAQKNPTAFYLCASSMGTGVYEQYFGPGTRLTVT.

This chain links TRBV7-9 with TRBJ1-1; TRBD1 matches at 9 bases. Germline V gene data show CDR1 as SEHNR and CDR2 as FQNEAQ (reference sequence). The CDR3 extends over 15 amino acids. Trimming removed 5 bases from V and 5 bases from J; junction bases left unmatched: 9. CDR3 sequence (DNA): TGTGCCAGCAGCCGACAGGGACAGGGAAAGACTGAAGCTTTCTTT. Its protein is CASSRQGQGKTEAFF.

V usage is TRBV4-2 and J usage is TRBJ1-5, with D possibly being TRBD1 (6 bases). Germline-derived CDR1 and CDR2 are LGHNA and YNFKEQ. The V and J ends lost 0 bases and 6 bases respectively, with 12 bases between them. CDR3 length equals 15 residues. CDR3 region: CASSQDRGGPQPQHF. CDR3 nucleotides: TGTGCCAGCAGCCAAGATAGGGGGGGGCCTCAGCCCCAGCATTTT.

The rearrangement links TRBV19 to TRBJ2-3, with 7 bases fitting TRBD2. This CDR3 has 15 residues. V lost 1 base and J lost 1; bases outside the gene matches: 2. Per germline, CDR1 LNHDA and CDR2 SQIVND (reference sequence). Here the CDR3 DNA reads TGTGCCAGTAGTATAGTGGGACTACGCACAGATACGCAGTATTTT. Translated: CASSIVGLRTDTQYF.

The J gene is TRBJ1-2, the V gene TRBV30; 7 bases align to TRBD1. The CDR3 extends over 12 amino acids. The junction had 4 bases not matched to a gene; V was cut back by 5 bases and J by 4 bases. Germline values: CDR1 GTSNPN, CDR2 SVGIG (reference sequence). The chain's CDR3 is CAWGTVPYGYTF. CDR3 DNA sequence: TGTGCCTGGGGGACAGTTCCCTATGGCTACACCTTC.